What follows are 3 T cell receptor beta chains derived from one specimen sequenced in a study of regulatory T cells in long-lasting Graves disease. Library construction for TCR beta used iRepertoire HTBI primers and Arm-PCR of CDR3 regions. MiXCR, run by TCRdb on the multiplex PCR reads, gives a single entry per CDR3 protein. Among roughly 560,000 distinct CDR3 sequences listed, approximately 12% were seen once. Time point indicated: newly diagnosed GD, antithyroid drugs for less than 3 months. RNA extracted from PBMCs served as the sequencing template. This sample also appeared in a second study, on T cells in Graves' hyperthyroidism and ophthalmopathy.

The source was peripheral blood mononuclear cells (PBMCs), collected at new diagnosis, from a patient treated with antithyroid drugs. These receptors originate from a woman in her twenties or thirties with Graves disease.

This clonotype was seen at least ten times. The chain combines TRBV19 with TRBJ2-1; D is possibly TRBD2 (6 bases). The ends were cut back, 7 bases at V and 2 bases at J, with 21 bases in the middle. CDR1 is LNHDA, CDR2 SQIVND, per germline (reference sequence). The CDR3 is 17 amino acids. CDR3 nucleotide sequence: TGTGCCAGTACCCTGACCGTACGAAGCGGGCCCTACAATGAGCAGTTCTTC. Protein product: CASTLTVRSGPYNEQFF.

Ten or more counts support this clonotype. The rearrangement uses TRBV20-1 and TRBJ2-1; 7 bases line up with TRBD2. J lost 5 bases, V lost 8 bases, and 9 bases had no gene match. Germline CDR1 DFQATT, CDR2 SNEGSKA (reference sequence). The CDR3 spans 13 residues. Here the CDR3 DNA reads TGCAGTCTCGAGGGACTATACGACAATGAGCAGTTCTTC. Translated, it gives CSLEGLYDNEQFF.

V usage is TRBV20-1 and J usage is TRBJ2-1, with D uncertain. Trimming pared 2 bases from V and 6 bases from J, leaving 5 bases between. This CDR3 has 11 amino acids. Germline V gene data show CDR1 as DFQATT and CDR2 as SNEGSKA (reference sequence). The DNA for the CDR3 is TGCAGTGCTAGATTATCCAATGAGCAGTTCTTC. Its translation: CSARLSNEQFF.